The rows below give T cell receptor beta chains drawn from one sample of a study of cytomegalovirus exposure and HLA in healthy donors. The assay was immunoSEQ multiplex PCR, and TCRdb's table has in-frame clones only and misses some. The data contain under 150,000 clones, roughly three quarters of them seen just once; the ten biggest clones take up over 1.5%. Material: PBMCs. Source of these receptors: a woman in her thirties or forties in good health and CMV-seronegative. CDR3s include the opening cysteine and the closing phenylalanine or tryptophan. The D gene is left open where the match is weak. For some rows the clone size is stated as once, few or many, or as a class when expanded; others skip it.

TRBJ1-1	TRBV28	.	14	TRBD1	TGTGCCAGCAGTTTCGGGACAGCGAACACTGAAGCTTTCTTT	CASSFGTANTEAFF
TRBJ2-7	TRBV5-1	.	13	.	TGCGCCAGCAGCGCGGGACCCTCCTACGAGCAGTACTTC	CASSAGPSYEQYF
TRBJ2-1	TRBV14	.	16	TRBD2	TGTGCCAGCAGCCACAGACCGGGACTAGCGGGTCTTGAGCAGTTCTTC	CASSHRPGLAGLEQFF
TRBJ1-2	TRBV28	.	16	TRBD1	TGTGCCAGCAGAAAGGGACAGGGGCGCTACGACTATGGCTACACCTTC	CASRKGQGRYDYGYTF
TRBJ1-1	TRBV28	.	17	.	TGTGCCAGCAATAAAGGGGGAGGGCCCCTAGTCGGAACTGAAGCTTTCTTT	CASNKGGGPLVGTEAFF
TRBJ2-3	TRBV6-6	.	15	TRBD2	TGTGCCAGCAGTTCTAGCGGGGGGAACACAGATACGCAGTATTTT	CASSSSGGNTDTQYF
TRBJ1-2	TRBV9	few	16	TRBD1	TGTGCCAGCAGCGTAGCAAGGGGGACAGGGGGCGACGGCTACACCTTC	CASSVARGTGGDGYTF
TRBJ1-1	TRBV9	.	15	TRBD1	TGTGCCAGCAGCGTAGCGAGGGGGCCCGACACTGAAGCTTTCTTT	CASSVARGPDTEAFF
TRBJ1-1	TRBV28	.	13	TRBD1	TGTGCCTGCGGGGACAGGCAGAACACTGAAGCTTTCTTT	CACGDRQNTEAFF
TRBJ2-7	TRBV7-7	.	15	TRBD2	TGTGCCAGCAGCTCTAGCGGGAGAGTGCTATACGAGCAGTACTTC	CASSSSGRVLYEQYF
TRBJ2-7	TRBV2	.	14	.	TGTGCCAGCAGTGGTCAGGGGACGGGCTACGAGCAGTACTTC	CASSGQGTGYEQYF
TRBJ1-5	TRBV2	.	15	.	TGTGCCAGCAGTAGGGACACCTATAGCAATCAGCCCCAGCATTTT	CASSRDTYSNQPQHF
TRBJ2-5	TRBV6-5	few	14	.	TGTGCCAGCAGTTACCCCGGGACACCGGAGACCCAGTACTTC	CASSYPGTPETQYF
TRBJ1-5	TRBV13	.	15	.	TGTTCGGTACAGGGAGGGGGTTATAGCAATCAGCCCCAGCATTTT	CSVQGGGYSNQPQHF
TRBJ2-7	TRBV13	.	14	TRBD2	TGTGCCAGCAGCCCACCCCTAGCGGGAGGGCCCCAGTACTTC	CASSPPLAGGPQYF
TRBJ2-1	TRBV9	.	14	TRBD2	TGTGCCAGCAGCGTTTTCACTAGCGCAAGGGAGCAGTTCTTC	CASSVFTSAREQFF
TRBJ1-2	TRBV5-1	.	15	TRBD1	TGCGCCAGCAGCTTGGAAACCGGGACAGGTTTTGGCTACACCTTC	CASSLETGTGFGYTF
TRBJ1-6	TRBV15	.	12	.	TGTGCCACCAGCAGAGAAGGGACATCCTACTCATTT	CATSREGTSYSF
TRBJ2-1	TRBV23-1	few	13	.	TGCGCCAGCAGTCAATCGGGGGGTAATGAGCAGTTCTTC	CASSQSGGNEQFF
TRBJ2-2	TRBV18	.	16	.	TGTGCCAGCTCACCGGACAGTGTAGCTAACACCGGGGAGCTGTTTTTT	CASSPDSVANTGELFF
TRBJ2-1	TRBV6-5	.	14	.	TGTGCCAGCATTCCAGCGGGCTTAGGAAATGAGCAGTTCTTC	CASIPAGLGNEQFF
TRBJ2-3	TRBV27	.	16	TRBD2	TGTGCCAGCAGTTTGGGACTAGCGGGACTCACAGATACGCAGTATTTT	CASSLGLAGLTDTQYF
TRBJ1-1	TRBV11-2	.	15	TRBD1	TGTGCCAGCAGCTTAAACACAGGGGTGAACACTGAAGCTTTCTTT	CASSLNTGVNTEAFF
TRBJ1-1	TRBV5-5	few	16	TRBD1	TGTGCCAGCAGCTTGGGGGACAGGGGGCTGAACACTGAAGCTTTCTTT	CASSLGDRGLNTEAFF
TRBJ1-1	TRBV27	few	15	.	TGTGCCAGCAGTCCCCTCAGTGGCAGGGTCACTGAAGCTTTCTTT	CASSPLSGRVTEAFF
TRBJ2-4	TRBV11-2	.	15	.	TGTGCCAGCAGCTTACGGACAGGGAGGGAAAACATTCAGTACTTC	CASSLRTGRENIQYF
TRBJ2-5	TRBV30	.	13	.	TGTGCCTACACACCCAGCTCGGGGGAGACCCAGTACTTC	CAYTPSSGETQYF
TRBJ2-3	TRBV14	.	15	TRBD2	TGTGCCAGCAGCCCGGGGACTAGCGGCACAGATACGCAGTATTTT	CASSPGTSGTDTQYF
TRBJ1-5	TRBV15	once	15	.	TGTGCCACCAGCAGACATACAGGGTTGAATCAGCCCCAGCATTTT	CATSRHTGLNQPQHF
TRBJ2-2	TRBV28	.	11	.	TGTGCCAGCAGTTTAGGCAGGGGGCTGTTTTTT	CASSLGRGLFF
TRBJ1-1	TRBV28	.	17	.	TGTGCCAGCAGTTCGATCGGACGGGGCGGGGGAGACACTGAAGCTTTCTTT	CASSSIGRGGGDTEAFF
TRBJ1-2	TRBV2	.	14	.	TGTGCCAGCAGTGAGGAGGGACGGGGGTCGGGCTACACCTTC	CASSEEGRGSGYTF
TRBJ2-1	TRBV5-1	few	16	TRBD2	TGCGCCAGCAGCACGTCCGGGACTAGCTCGTACAATGAGCAGTTCTTC	CASSTSGTSSYNEQFF
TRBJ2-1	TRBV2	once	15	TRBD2	TGTGCCAGCAGTCTTACTAGCGTCCAAGTCAATGAGCAGTTCTTC	CASSLTSVQVNEQFF
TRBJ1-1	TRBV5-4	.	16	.	TGTGCCAGCAGCCCCCCCCGGGGGGGGCTGAACACTGAAGCTTTCTTT	CASSPPRGGLNTEAFF
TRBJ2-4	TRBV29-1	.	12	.	TGCAGCGTTGGGACTTCCAAAAACAGTCAGTACTTC	CSVGTSKNSQYF
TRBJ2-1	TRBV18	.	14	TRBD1	TGTGCCAGCTCAAGGGGACAGGGAGTCTCTGATCAGTTCTTC	CASSRGQGVSDQFF
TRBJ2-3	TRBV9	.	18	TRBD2	TGTGCCAGCAGCCGCGTCAGTGGGCTAGCGGGAGCCACAGATACGCAGTATTTT	CASSRVSGLAGATDTQYF
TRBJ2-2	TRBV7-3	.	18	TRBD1	TGTGCCAGCAGCTCGACCCCGGGACAGGGGCCGAACACCGGGGAGCTGTTTTTT	CASSSTPGQGPNTGELFF
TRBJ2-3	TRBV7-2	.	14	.	TGTGCCAGCAGCCGTCTGGGCGAAGGAGATACGCAGTATTTT	CASSRLGEGDTQYF
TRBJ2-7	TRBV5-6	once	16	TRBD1	TGTGCCAGCAGCTACAAACCGGGACAGGGTTTCGATGAGCAGTACTTC	CASSYKPGQGFDEQYF
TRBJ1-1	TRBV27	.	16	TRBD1	TGTGCCAGCAGTTTACTACCGGGACAGGAGAACACTGAAGCTTTCTTT	CASSLLPGQENTEAFF
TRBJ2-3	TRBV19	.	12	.	TGTGCCAGTAGTTCGTCGGCAGATACGCAGTATTTT	CASSSSADTQYF
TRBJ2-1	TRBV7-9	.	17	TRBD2	TGTGCCAGCAGCCCAGATCTAGCGGGCGGCTCCTACAATGAGCAGTTCTTC	CASSPDLAGGSYNEQFF
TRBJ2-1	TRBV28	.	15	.	TGTGCCAGCAGGCCCCTGACTGCACGCGGTAGTGAGCAGTTCTTC	CASRPLTARGSEQFF
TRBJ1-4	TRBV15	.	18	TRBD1	TGTGCCACCCGTACTGGGCAGGGGGAAAGTAAGGCTCGTGAAAAACTGTTTTTT	CATRTGQGESKAREKLFF
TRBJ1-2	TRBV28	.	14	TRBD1	TGTGCCAGCAGTTTCGGACAGGGGGCAGGTGGCTACACCTTC	CASSFGQGAGGYTF
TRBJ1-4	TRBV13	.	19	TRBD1	TGTGCCAGCAGCTCGAAATTTACGAGGGACAGTTCAACTAATGAAAAACTGTTTTTT	CASSSKFTRDSSTNEKLFF
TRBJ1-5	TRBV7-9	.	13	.	TGTGCCAGCAGCTCGACAGATAATCAGCCCCAGCATTTT	CASSSTDNQPQHF
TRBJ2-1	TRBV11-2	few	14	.	TGTGCCAGCAGGCACCGGGAGTCATCGGGTGAGCAGTTCTTC	CASRHRESSGEQFF
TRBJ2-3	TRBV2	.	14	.	TGTGCCAGCAGGCCCCGGGGTTACACAGATACGCAGTATTTT	CASRPRGYTDTQYF
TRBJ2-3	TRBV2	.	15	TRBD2	TGTGCCAGCAGTGAATGGGGGGGAAGCACAGATACGCAGTATTTT	CASSEWGGSTDTQYF
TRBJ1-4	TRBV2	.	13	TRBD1	TGTGCCAGCATTACAGGGGGAAATGAAAAACTGTTTTTT	CASITGGNEKLFF
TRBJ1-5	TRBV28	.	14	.	TGTGCCAGCAGCCCACCCAGGGTGGGTCAGCCCCAGCATTTT	CASSPPRVGQPQHF